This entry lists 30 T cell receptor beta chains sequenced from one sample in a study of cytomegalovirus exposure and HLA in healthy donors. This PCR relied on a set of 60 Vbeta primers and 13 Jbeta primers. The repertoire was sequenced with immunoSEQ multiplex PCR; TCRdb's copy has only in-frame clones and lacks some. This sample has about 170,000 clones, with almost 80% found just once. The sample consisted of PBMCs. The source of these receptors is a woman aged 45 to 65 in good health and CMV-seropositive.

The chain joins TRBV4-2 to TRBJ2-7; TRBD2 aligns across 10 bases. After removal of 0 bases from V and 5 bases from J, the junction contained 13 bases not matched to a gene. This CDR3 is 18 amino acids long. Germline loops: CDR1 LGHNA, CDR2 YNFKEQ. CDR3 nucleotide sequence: TGTGCCAGCAGCCAAGAGCTTCCGCGGAGCGGGAGGGCCGACGAGCAGTACTTC. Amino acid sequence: CASSQELPRSGRADEQYF.

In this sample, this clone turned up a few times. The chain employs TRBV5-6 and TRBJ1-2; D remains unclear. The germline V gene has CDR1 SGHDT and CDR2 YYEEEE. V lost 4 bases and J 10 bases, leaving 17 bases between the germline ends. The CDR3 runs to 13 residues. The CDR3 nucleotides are TGTGCCAGCAGCCTGTTTTACGCGGCAGCCTACACCTTC. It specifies CASSLFYAAAYTF.

In nucleotides, the CDR3 is TGTGCCAGCAGCTTGGATTCAGGGGCCAACGTCCTGACTTTC. This translates into CASSLDSGANVLTF. J is TRBJ2-6 and V is TRBV5-6, with D hard to call. CDR3 size: 14 residues. The ends were cut back, 0 bases at V and 4 bases at J, with 5 bases in the middle. Germline CDR1 is SGHDT and CDR2 is YYEEEE.

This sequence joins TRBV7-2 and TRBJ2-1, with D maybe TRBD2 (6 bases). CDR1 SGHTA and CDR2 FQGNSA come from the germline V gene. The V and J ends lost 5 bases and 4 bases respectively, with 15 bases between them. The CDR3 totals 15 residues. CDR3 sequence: CASSPDAGRYNEQFF. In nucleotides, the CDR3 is TGTGCCAGCAGCCCAGACGCGGGAAGATACAATGAGCAGTTCTTC.

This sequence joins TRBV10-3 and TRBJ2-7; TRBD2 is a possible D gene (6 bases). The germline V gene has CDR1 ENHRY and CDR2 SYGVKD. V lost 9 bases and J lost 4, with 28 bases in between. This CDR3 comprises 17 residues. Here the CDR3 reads CAIQPSHSGVGNYEQYF. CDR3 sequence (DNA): TGTGCCATACAGCCCTCCCACTCGGGAGTCGGAAATTACGAGCAGTACTTC.

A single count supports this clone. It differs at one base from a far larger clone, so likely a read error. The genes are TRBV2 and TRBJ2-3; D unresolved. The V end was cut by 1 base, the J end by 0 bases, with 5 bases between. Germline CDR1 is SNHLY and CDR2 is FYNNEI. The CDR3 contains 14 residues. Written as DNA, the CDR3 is TGTGCCAGCAGTGAAGGGAGTAGCACAGATACGCAGTATTTT. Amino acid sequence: CASSEGSSTDTQYF.

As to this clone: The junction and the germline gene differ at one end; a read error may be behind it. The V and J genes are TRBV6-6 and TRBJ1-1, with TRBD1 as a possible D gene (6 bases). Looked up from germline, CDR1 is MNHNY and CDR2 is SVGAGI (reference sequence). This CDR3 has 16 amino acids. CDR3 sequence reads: CVSSDFYRDGNTEAFF. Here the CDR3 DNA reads TGTGTCAGCAGTGACTTTTACAGGGACGGGAACACTGAAGCTTTCTTT.

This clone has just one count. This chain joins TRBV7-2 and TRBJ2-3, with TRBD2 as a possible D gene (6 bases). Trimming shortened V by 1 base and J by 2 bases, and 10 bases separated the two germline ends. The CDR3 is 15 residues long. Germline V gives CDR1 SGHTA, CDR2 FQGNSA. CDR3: CASSLVGGTTDTQYF. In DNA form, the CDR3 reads TGTGCCAGCAGCTTAGTTGGCGGGACCACAGATACGCAGTATTTT.

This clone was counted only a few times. CDR3 sequence: CASSYQGLGGTDTQYF. The CDR3 coding sequence is TGTGCCAGCAGCTATCAAGGATTGGGGGGAACAGATACGCAGTATTTT. The V and J genes are TRBV11-3 and TRBJ2-3; tentatively, D is TRBD2 (6 bases). V was trimmed by 4 bases and J by 3 bases, leaving 17 bases between them. Per germline, CDR1 SGHNT and CDR2 YENEEA. The CDR3 is 16 residues long.

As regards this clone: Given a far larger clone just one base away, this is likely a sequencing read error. The CDR3 is CASSSTGGNQPQHF. The CDR3 nucleotides read TGTGCCAGCAGTTCGACAGGGGGCAATCAGCCCCAGCATTTT. V and J are TRBV27 and TRBJ1-5; 8 bases agree with TRBD1. The CDR3 has 14 amino acids. V lost 4 bases, J lost 2 bases, and 1 base stayed unmatched. CDR1 is MNHEY and CDR2 is SMNVEV in the germline V gene (reference sequence).

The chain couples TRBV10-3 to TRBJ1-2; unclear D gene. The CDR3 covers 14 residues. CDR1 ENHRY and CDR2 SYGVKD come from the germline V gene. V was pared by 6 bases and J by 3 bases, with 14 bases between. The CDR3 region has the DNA TGTGCCATCAGAGACGGGAGATACGACTATGGCTACACCTTC. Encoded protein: CAIRDGRYDYGYTF.

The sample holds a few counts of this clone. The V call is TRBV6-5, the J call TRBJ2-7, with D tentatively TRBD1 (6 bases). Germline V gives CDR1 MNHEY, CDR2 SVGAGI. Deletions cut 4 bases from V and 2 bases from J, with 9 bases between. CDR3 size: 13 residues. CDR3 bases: TGTGCCAGCAGTTCCAGGGGCCCCTACGAGCAGTACTTC. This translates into CASSSRGPYEQYF.

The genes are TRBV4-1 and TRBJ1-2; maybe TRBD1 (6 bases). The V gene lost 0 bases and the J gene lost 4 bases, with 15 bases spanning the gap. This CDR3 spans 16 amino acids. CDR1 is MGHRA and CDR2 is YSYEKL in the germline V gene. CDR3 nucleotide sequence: TGCGCCAGCAGCCAAGAGGGCGGGGGCGCGATCTATGGCTACACCTTC. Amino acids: CASSQEGGGAIYGYTF.

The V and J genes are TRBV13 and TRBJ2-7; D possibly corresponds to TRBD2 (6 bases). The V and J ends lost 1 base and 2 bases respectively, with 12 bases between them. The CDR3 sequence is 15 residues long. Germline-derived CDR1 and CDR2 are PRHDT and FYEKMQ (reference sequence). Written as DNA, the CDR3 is TGTGCCAGCAGCTTAGTACGGGAGAAACCCTACGAGCAGTACTTC. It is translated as CASSLVREKPYEQYF.

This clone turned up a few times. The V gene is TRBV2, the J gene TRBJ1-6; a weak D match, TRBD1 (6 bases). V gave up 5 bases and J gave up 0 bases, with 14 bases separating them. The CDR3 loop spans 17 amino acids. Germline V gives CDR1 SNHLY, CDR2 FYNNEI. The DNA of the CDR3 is TGTGCCAGCAGTACGCTTAGGGGGAGCTCCTATAATTCACCCCTCCACTTT. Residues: CASSTLRGSSYNSPLHF.

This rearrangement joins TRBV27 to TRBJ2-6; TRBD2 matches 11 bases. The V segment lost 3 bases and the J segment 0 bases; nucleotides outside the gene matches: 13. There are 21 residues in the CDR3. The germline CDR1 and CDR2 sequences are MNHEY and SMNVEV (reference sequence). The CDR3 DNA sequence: TGTGCCAGCAGTTTGTGGGGAGGTGGGACTAGCGGAGCCTCTGGGGCCAACGTCCTGACTTTC. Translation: CASSLWGGGTSGASGANVLTF.

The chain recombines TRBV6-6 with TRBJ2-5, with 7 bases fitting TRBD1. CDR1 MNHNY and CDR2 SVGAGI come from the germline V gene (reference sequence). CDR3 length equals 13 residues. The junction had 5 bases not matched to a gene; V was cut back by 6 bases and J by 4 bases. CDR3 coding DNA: TGTGCCAGCAGGAACAGGGGTTTAGAGACCCAGTACTTC. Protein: CASRNRGLETQYF.

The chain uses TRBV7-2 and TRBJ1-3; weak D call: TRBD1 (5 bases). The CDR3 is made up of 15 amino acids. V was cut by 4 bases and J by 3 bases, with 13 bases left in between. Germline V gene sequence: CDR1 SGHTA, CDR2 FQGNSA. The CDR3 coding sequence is TGTGCCAGCAGCTCTTCAGGGTCAGGTGGAAACACCATATATTTT. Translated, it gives CASSSSGSGGNTIYF.

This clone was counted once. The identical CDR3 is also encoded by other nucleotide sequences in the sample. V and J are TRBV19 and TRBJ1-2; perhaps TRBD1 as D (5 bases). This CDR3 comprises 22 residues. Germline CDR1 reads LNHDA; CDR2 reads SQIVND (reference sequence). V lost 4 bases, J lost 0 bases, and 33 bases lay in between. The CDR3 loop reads CASSKRQNPRQQQRKANYGYTF. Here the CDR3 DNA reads TGTGCCAGTAGTAAAAGACAGAACCCGCGACAGCAACAAAGGAAGGCTAACTATGGCTACACCTTC.

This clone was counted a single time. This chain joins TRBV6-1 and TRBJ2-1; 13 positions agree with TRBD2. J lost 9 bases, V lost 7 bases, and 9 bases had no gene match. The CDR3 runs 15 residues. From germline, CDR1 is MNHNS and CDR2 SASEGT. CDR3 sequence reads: CASIRGLAGAFEQFF. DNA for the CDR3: TGTGCCAGCATCAGAGGACTAGCGGGAGCTTTTGAGCAGTTCTTC.

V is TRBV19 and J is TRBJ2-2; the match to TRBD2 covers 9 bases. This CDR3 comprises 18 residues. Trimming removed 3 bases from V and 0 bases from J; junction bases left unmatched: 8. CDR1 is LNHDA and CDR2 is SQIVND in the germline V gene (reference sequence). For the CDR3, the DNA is TGTGCCAGTAGTATCGTATCGCTAGCGGGATCGAACACCGGGGAGCTGTTTTTT. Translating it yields CASSIVSLAGSNTGELFF.

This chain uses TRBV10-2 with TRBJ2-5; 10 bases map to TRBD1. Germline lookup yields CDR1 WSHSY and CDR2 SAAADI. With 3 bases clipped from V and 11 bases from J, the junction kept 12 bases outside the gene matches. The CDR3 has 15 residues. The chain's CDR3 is CASSDRTGGSGEQYF. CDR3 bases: TGCGCCAGCAGTGATAGGACAGGGGGGTCCGGAGAGCAGTACTTC.

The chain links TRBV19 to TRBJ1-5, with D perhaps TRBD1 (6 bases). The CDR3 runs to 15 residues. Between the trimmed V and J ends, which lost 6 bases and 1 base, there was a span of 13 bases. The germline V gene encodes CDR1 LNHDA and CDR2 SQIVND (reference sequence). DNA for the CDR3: TGTGCCAGTAGCGAATTCGGGACAAGCAATCAGCCCCAGCATTTT. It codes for CASSEFGTSNQPQHF.

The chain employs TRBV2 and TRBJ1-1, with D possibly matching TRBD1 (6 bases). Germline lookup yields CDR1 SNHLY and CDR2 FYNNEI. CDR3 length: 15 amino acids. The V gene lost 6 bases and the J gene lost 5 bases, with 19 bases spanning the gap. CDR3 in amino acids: CASRREGPRGTEAFF. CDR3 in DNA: TGTGCCAGCAGGCGTGAAGGCCCCAGGGGAACTGAAGCTTTCTTT.

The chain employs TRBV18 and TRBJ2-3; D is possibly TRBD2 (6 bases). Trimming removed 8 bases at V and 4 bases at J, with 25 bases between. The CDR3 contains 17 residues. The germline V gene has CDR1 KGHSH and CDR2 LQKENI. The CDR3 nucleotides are TGTGCCAGCAAAACTAGCCACCCCTCCGGAGGGGCAGATACGCAGTATTTT. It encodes CASKTSHPSGGADTQYF. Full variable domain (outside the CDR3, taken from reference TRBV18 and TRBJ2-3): NAGVMQNPRHLVRRRGQEARLRCSPMKGHSHVYWYRQLPEEGLKFMVYLQKENIIDESGMPKERFSAEFPKEGPSILRIQQVVRGDSAAYFCASKTSHPSGGADTQYFGPGTRLTVL.

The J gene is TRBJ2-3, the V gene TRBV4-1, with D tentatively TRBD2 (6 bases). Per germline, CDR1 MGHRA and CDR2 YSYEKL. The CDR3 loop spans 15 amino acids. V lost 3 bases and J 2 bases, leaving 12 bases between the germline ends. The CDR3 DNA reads TGCGCCAGCAGCCAGGAGGTAGCGGTCACAGATACGCAGTATTTT. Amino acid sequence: CASSQEVAVTDTQYF.

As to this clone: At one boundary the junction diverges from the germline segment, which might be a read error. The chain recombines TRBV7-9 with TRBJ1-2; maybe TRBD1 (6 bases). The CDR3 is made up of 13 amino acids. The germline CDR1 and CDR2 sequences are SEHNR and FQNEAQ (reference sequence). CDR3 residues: CASSSQGNSGYTF. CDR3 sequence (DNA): TGTGCCAGCAGCTCACAGGGTAACTCTGGCTACACCTTC.

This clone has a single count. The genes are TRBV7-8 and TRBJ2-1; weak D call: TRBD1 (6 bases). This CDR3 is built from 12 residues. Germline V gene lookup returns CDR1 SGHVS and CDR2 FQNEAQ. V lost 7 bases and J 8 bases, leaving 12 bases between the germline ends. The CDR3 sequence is CASKSPGDEQFF. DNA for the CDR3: TGTGCCAGCAAGTCCCCAGGGGATGAGCAGTTCTTC.

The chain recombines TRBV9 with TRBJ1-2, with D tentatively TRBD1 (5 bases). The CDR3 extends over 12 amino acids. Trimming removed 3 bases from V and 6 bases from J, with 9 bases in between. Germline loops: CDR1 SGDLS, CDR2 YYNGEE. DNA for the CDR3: TGTGCCAGCAGCGGGACAATGGATGGCTACACCTTC. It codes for CASSGTMDGYTF.

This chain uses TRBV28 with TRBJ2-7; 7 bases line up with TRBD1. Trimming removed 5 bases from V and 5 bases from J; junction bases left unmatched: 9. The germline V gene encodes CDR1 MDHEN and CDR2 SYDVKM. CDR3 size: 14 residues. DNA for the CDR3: TGTGCCAGCAGTCCCGACAGGGTGTTGGACGAGCAGTACTTC. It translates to CASSPDRVLDEQYF. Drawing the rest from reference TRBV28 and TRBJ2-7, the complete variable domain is DVKVTQSSRYLVKRTGEKVFLECVQDMDHENMFWYRQDPGLGLRLIYFSYDVKMKEKGDIPEGYSVSREKKERFSLILESASTNQTSMYLCASSPDRVLDEQYFGPGTRLTVT.